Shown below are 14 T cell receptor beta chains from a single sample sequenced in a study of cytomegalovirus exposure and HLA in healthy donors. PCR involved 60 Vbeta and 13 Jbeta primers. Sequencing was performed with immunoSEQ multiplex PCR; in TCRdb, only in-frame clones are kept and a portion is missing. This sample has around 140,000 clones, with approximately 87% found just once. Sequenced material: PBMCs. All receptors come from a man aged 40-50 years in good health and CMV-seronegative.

The CDR3: CAKHLETVNTEAFF. The CDR3 DNA reads as TGTGCCAAGCACTTGGAGACAGTTAACACTGAAGCTTTCTTT. The rearrangement joins TRBV10-3 to TRBJ1-1; D may be TRBD1 (5 bases). The CDR3 has 14 residues. V lost 10 bases and J lost 2, with 17 bases in between. Germline V gene data show CDR1 as ENHRY and CDR2 as SYGVKD.

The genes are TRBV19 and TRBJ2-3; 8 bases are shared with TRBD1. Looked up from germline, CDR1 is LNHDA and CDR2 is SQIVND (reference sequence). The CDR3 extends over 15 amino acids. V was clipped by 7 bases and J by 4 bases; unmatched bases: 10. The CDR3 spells CASTPQGALADTQYF. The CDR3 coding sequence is TGTGCCAGTACCCCGCAGGGGGCTCTCGCAGATACGCAGTATTTT.

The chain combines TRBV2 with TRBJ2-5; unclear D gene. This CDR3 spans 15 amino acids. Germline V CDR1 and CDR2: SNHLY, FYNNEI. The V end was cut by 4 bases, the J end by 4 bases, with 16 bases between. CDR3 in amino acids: CASSAPAVAGETQYF. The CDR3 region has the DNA TGTGCCAGCAGTGCCCCCGCCGTGGCTGGAGAGACCCAGTACTTC.

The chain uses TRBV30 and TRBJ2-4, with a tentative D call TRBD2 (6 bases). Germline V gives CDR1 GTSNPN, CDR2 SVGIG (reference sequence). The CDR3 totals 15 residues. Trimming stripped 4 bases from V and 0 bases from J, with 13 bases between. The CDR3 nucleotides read TGTGCCTGGAAGGGAGGCGTGCTAGCCAAAAACATTCAGTACTTC. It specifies CAWKGGVLAKNIQYF.

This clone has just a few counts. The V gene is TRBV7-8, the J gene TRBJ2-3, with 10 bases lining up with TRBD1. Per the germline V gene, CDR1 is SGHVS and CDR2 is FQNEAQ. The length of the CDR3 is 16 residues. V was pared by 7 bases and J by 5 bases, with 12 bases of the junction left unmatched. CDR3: CASTDRDRGEGDTQYF. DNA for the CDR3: TGTGCCAGCACAGACCGGGACAGGGGCGAGGGAGATACGCAGTATTTT.

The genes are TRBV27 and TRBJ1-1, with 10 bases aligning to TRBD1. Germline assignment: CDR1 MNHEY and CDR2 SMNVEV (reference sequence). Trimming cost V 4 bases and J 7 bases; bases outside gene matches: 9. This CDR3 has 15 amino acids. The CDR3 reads CASSSRKTGGFEAFF. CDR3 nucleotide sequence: TGTGCCAGCAGTTCCCGAAAGACAGGGGGCTTTGAAGCTTTCTTT.

The chain's CDR3 is CASRRQGADTQYF. The CDR3 region has the DNA TGTGCCAGTAGGAGACAAGGGGCAGATACGCAGTATTTT. The J gene is TRBJ2-3, the V gene TRBV19; D is perhaps TRBD1 (5 bases). Germline lookup yields CDR1 LNHDA and CDR2 SQIVND (reference sequence). The CDR3 totals 13 residues. V gave up 6 bases and J gave up 4 bases, with 11 bases separating them.

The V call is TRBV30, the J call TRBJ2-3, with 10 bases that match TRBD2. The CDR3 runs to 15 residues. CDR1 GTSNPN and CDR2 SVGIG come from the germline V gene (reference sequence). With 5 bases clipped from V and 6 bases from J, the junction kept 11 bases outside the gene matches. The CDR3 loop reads CAWGGASGRVDTQYF. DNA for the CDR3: TGTGCCTGGGGGGGGGCCAGCGGGAGGGTTGATACGCAGTATTTT.

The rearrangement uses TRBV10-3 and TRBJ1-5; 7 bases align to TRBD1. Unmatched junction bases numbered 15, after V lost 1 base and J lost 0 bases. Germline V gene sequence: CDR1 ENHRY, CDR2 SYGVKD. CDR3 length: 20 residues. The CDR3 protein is CAISEWGETGDLYSNQPQHF. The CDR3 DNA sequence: TGTGCCATCAGTGAGTGGGGGGAAACAGGGGACCTGTATAGCAATCAGCCCCAGCATTTT.

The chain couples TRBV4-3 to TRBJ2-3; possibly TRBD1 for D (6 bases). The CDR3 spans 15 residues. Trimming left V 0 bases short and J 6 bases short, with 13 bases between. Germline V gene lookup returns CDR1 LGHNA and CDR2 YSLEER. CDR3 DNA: TGCGCCAGCAGCCAAGATCCAGGGGTGAGCGATACGCAGTATTTT. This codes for CASSQDPGVSDTQYF.

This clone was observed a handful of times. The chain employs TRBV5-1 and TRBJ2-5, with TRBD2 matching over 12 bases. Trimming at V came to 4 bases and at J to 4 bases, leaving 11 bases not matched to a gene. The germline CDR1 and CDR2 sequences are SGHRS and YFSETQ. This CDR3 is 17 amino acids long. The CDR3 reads CASSTETSGSWGETQYF. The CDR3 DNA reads TGCGCCAGCAGCACCGAGACTAGCGGGAGTTGGGGAGAGACCCAGTACTTC.

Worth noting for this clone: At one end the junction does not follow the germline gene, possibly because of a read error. CDR3 DNA sequence: TGTTCCAGCAGCCTGGGACAGCCCACAGATACGCAGTATTTT. It is translated as CSSSLGQPTDTQYF. The chain carries TRBV7-9 and TRBJ2-3; 7 bases map to TRBD1. The CDR3 contains 14 residues. Germline CDR1 reads SEHNR; CDR2 reads FQNEAQ (reference sequence).

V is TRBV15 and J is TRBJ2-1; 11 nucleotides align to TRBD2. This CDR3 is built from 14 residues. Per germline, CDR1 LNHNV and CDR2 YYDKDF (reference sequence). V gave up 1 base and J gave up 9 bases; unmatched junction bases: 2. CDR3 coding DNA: TGTGCCACCAGCAGAGCCCTAGCGGGAGGTGAGCAGTTCTTC. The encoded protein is CATSRALAGGEQFF.

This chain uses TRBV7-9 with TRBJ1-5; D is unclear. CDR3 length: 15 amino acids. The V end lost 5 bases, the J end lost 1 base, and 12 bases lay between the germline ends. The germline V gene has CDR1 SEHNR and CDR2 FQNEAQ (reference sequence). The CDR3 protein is CASSLERGSNQPQHF. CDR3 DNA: TGTGCCAGCAGCCTGGAAAGAGGGAGCAATCAGCCCCAGCATTTT.